The 28 T cell receptor beta chains below come from one sample, sequenced in a study of T cells after yellow fever vaccination. TCRdb re-derived calls from the 5' RACE reads in MiXCR, one entry per CDR3 protein. Among 150,000 to 200,000 distinct CDR3 sequences, around 9.3% were seen once, and the ten largest hold around 35%. The specimen comprised CD8+ T cells sorted from PBMCs, sampled 45 days after the yellow fever booster vaccination. Source of these receptors: a man aged 18 to 29 who received the YFV17D yellow fever vaccine.

The J gene is TRBJ2-7, the V gene TRBV5-4; a weak D match, TRBD2 (5 bases). Germline CDR1 and CDR2: SGHNT and YYREEE (reference sequence). Trimming took 0 bases from V and 2 from J, leaving 12 bases between them. The CDR3 totals 15 residues. CDR3: CASSLAGNPTYEQYV. The DNA for the CDR3 is TGTGCCAGCAGCTTGGCGGGGAACCCGACCTACGAGCAGTACGTC.

This clonotype was recorded a few times. The rearrangement links TRBV5-1 to TRBJ1-2, with TRBD1 matching 9 bases. The trim removed 4 bases at V and 3 bases at J, leaving 7 bases unmatched. This CDR3 is 15 amino acids long. The V gene's germline CDR1 is SGHRS and CDR2 YFSETQ. CDR3 DNA: TGCGCCAGCAGCCAACAGGGGGCGCGGGACTATGGCTACACCTTC. Its protein is CASSQQGARDYGYTF. The whole variable domain, filled in from reference TRBV5-1 and TRBJ1-2, reads KAGVTQTPRYLIKTRGQQVTLSCSPISGHRSVSWYQQTPGQGLQFLFEYFSETQRNKGNFPGRFSGRQFSNSRSEMNVSTLELGDSALYLCASSQQGARDYGYTFGSGTRLTVV.

This clonotype occurred a few times. The rearrangement uses TRBV19 and TRBJ2-5; D may be TRBD1 or TRBD2 (5 bases each). V shed 4 bases and J shed 5 bases, with 23 bases lying between them. Germline loops: CDR1 LNHDA, CDR2 SQIVND (reference sequence). The CDR3 is made up of 17 amino acids. The CDR3 loop is CASSKLGLGEFGETQYF. The CDR3 nucleotides read TGTGCCAGTAGTAAGCTGGGGCTGGGGGAATTCGGGGAGACCCAGTACTTC. Looking up the rest from reference TRBV19 and TRBJ2-5 gives the full variable domain: DGGITQSPKYLFRKEGQNVTLSCEQNLNHDAMYWYRQDPGQGLRLIYYSQIVNDFQKGDIAEGYSVSREKKESFPLTVTSAQKNPTAFYLCASSKLGLGEFGETQYFGPGTRLLVL.

This clonotype turned up a few times. The chain carries TRBV6-1 and TRBJ2-7, with D possibly matching TRBD1 (6 bases). CDR3 size: 15 residues. Trimming removed 5 bases at V and 5 bases at J, with 19 bases between. Germline V lookup: CDR1 MNHNS, CDR2 SASEGT. Here the CDR3 DNA reads TGTGCCAGCAGTCCCGGACAGCTTGAACTCCACGAGCAGTACTTC. This gives the protein CASSPGQLELHEQYF.

This clonotype was counted between two and nine times. The CDR3 loop reads CASTDAGWSAEAFF. DNA of the CDR3: TGTGCCAGCACAGATGCGGGATGGTCGGCTGAAGCTTTCTTT. The V call is TRBV14, the J call TRBJ1-1, with D uncertain. Trimming removed 7 bases at V and 6 bases at J, with 18 bases between. This CDR3 has 14 residues. Per germline, CDR1 SGHDN and CDR2 FVKESK.

This clonotype was counted only a few times. V is TRBV6-2 or TRBV6-3 and J is TRBJ2-7; no firm D call. Trimming removed 2 bases from V and 2 bases from J, with 7 bases in between. CDR3 length: 13 amino acids. Looked up from germline, CDR1 is MNHEY and CDR2 is SVGEGT. In DNA form, the CDR3 reads TGTGCCAGCAGTTACGGCGGTACCTACGAGCAGTACTTC. Amino acids: CASSYGGTYEQYF.

The table lists this clonotype with a few counts. The chain combines TRBV4-3 with TRBJ2-7; D is possibly TRBD2 (5 bases). Germline CDR1 LGHNA, CDR2 YSLEER. Trimming left V 2 bases short and J 4 bases short, with 12 bases between. The CDR3 has 14 residues. DNA for the CDR3: TGCGCCAGCAGCCAATTTAAGGGAGCGTACGAGCAGTACTTC. It yields the protein CASSQFKGAYEQYF.

This clonotype has a handful of counts. This chain uses TRBV4-3 with TRBJ2-7; D remains ambiguous. The CDR3 totals 13 residues. The V gene's germline CDR1 is LGHNA and CDR2 YSLEER. The ends were cut back, 3 bases at V and 4 bases at J, with 10 bases in the middle. CDR3 DNA: TGCGCCAGCAGCCAGGAATTGGGTTACGAGCAGTACGTC. This translates into CASSQELGYEQYV.

V usage is TRBV11-2 and J usage is TRBJ2-3, with no clear D. CDR1 and CDR2 from the germline V gene are SGHAT and FQNNGV. This CDR3 spans 16 amino acids. The V end was cut by 0 bases, the J end by 0 bases, with 10 bases between. The CDR3 region is CASSLDLGSSTDTQYF. CDR3 in DNA: TGTGCCAGCAGCTTAGATCTTGGGTCGAGCACAGATACGCAGTATTTT. The full variable domain, rest sourced from reference TRBV11-2 and TRBJ2-3, is EAGVAQSPRYKIIEKRQSVAFWCNPISGHATLYWYQQILGQGPKLLIQFQNNGVVDDSQLPKDRFSAERLKGVDSTLKIQPAKLEDSAVYLCASSLDLGSSTDTQYFGPGTRLTVL.

This clonotype was detected many times. The chain couples TRBV4-2 to TRBJ2-2, with TRBD2 matching 8 bases. The length of the CDR3 is 17 residues. Unmatched junction bases numbered 7, after V lost 4 bases and J lost 0 bases. In germline, CDR1 is LGHNA, CDR2 YNFKEQ. DNA for the CDR3: TGTGCCAGCAGCCCGAGACTACTAGCGGCGAACACCGGGGAGCTGTTTTTT. This codes for CASSPRLLAANTGELFF.

The chain links TRBV12-3 or TRBV12-4 to TRBJ2-7, with D hard to call. The V and J ends lost 11 bases and 7 bases respectively, with 21 bases between them. The CDR3 length is 13 residues. The CDR3 here is CALPQDPRKEQYV. Here the CDR3 DNA reads TGTGCCCTCCCCCAGGACCCAAGGAAAGAGCAGTACGTC.

The chain carries TRBV4-1 and TRBJ2-7, with D perhaps assigned TRBD1 or TRBD2 (5 bases each). Germline V gene data show CDR1 as MGHRA and CDR2 as YSYEKL. The CDR3 runs 15 residues. The V end lost 1 base, the J end lost 6 bases, and 16 bases lay between the germline ends. DNA for the CDR3: TGCGCCAGCAGCCAAGGTTGGGGGTTCAGGTCCGAGCAGTACTTC. It translates to CASSQGWGFRSEQYF.

The chain employs TRBV30 and TRBJ2-7, with 10 nucleotides matching TRBD1. With 0 bases clipped from V and 6 bases from J, the junction kept 8 bases outside the gene matches. The CDR3 has 15 amino acids. The germline V gene has CDR1 GTSNPN and CDR2 SVGIG (reference sequence). CDR3 sequence: CAWSVRGTGASEQYF. CDR3 DNA sequence: TGTGCCTGGAGTGTAAGAGGGACAGGGGCCAGCGAGCAGTACTTC.

There are many counts of this clonotype. The rearrangement joins TRBV5-1 to TRBJ2-1; 12 bases map to TRBD2. Germline trimming cut 3 bases from V and 2 bases from J; bases unmatched to any gene: 3. In germline, CDR1 is SGHRS, CDR2 YFSETQ. The CDR3 extends over 16 amino acids. The DNA of the CDR3 is TGCGCCAGCAGCTCTAGCGGGGGGGCCCCCTACAATGAGCAGTTCTTC. It encodes CASSSSGGAPYNEQFF. Full variable domain (rest looked up from reference TRBV5-1 and TRBJ2-1): KAGVTQTPRYLIKTRGQQVTLSCSPISGHRSVSWYQQTPGQGLQFLFEYFSETQRNKGNFPGRFSGRQFSNSRSEMNVSTLELGDSALYLCASSSSGGAPYNEQFFGPGTRLTVL.

This clonotype was counted a few times. The genes are TRBV4-1 and TRBJ2-2; TRBD1 is a possible D gene (5 bases). Germline CDR1 is MGHRA and CDR2 is YSYEKL. CDR3 length: 15 amino acids. Trimming cost V 4 bases and J 1 base, with 10 bases left between them. CDR3 loop: CASSRGAKNTGELFF. CDR3 in DNA: TGCGCCAGCAGCCGGGGCGCTAAGAACACCGGGGAGCTGTTTTTT.

This clonotype was picked up many times. This chain connects TRBV5-1 to TRBJ2-1; 11 bases are shared with TRBD1. Trimming removed 1 base from V and 7 bases from J; junction bases left unmatched: 10. The CDR3 is 17 residues long. Per the germline V gene, CDR1 is SGHRS and CDR2 is YFSETQ. This chain's CDR3 is CASSLIPRTGGENEQFF. The CDR3 DNA is TGCGCCAGCAGCTTGATCCCCCGGACAGGGGGCGAGAATGAGCAGTTCTTC.

The DNA of the CDR3 is TGTGCCAGCAGTTATTCCGAGTCGTTAGTGCATGAGCAGTTCTTC. This translates into CASSYSESLVHEQFF. This chain links TRBV6-5 with TRBJ2-1; no clear D. The V gene's germline CDR1 is MNHEY and CDR2 SVGAGI. The CDR3 extends over 15 amino acids. Trimming shortened V by 3 bases and J by 8 bases, and 17 bases separated the two germline ends.

The V call is TRBV4-3, the J call TRBJ1-1; D gene uncertain. Trimming shortened V by 1 base and J by 6 bases, and 6 bases separated the two germline ends. This CDR3 has 12 amino acids. Per germline, CDR1 LGHNA and CDR2 YSLEER. CDR3 in amino acids: CASSQGEAEAFF. DNA for the CDR3: TGCGCCAGCAGCCAAGGGGAGGCTGAAGCTTTCTTT.

The chain employs TRBV2 and TRBJ2-7; tentatively, D is TRBD1 or TRBD2 (5 bases each). Trimming removed 6 bases from V and 11 bases from J, with 17 bases in between. The CDR3 extends over 12 amino acids. Germline CDR1 is SNHLY and CDR2 is FYNNEI. As DNA, the CDR3 is TGTGCCAGCAGGACCGGGACCCCCGAAGAGTACGTC. Its protein product is CASRTGTPEEYV.

The chain is built from TRBV4-1 and TRBJ2-3, with D tentatively TRBD2 (5 bases). Germline CDR1 MGHRA, CDR2 YSYEKL. V lost 3 bases and J 0 bases, leaving 10 bases between the germline ends. The CDR3 totals 15 residues. In DNA, the CDR3 is TGCGCCAGCAGCCAGAGTGAGGGCAGCACAGATACGCAGTATTTT. Translated, it gives CASSQSEGSTDTQYF.

The rearrangement uses TRBV6-2 or TRBV6-3 and TRBJ2-7; no clear D. CDR1 and CDR2 (germline): MNHEY, SVGEGT. This CDR3 is 11 amino acids long. V lost 0 bases, J lost 5 bases, and 2 bases lay in between. Written as DNA, the CDR3 is TGTGCCAGCAGTTACTCGAACGAGCAGTACGTC. Amino acid sequence: CASSYSNEQYV.

The chain combines TRBV20-1 with TRBJ1-1; 7 bases match TRBD1. The CDR3 runs 13 residues. J gave up 3 bases and V 5 bases, and 6 bases lay outside the gene matches. Germline lookup yields CDR1 DFQATT and CDR2 SNEGSKA (reference sequence). CDR3 loop: CSAQDREYTEAFF. The CDR3 bases are TGCAGTGCTCAAGACAGGGAATACACTGAAGCTTTCTTT.

This clonotype was seen only a few times. The J gene is TRBJ2-1, the V gene TRBV9; 7 bases are shared with TRBD2. With V trimmed by 0 bases and J by 4 bases, 4 bases remained unmatched. The CDR3 spans 15 residues. CDR1 is SGDLS and CDR2 is YYNGEE in the germline V gene. CDR3 sequence: CASSVGGGIYNEQFF. The CDR3 region has the DNA TGTGCCAGCAGCGTAGGCGGGGGTATATACAATGAGCAGTTCTTC.

V is TRBV9 and J is TRBJ2-2, with D tentatively TRBD1 or TRBD2 (5 bases each). The CDR3 spans 15 residues. The V and J ends lost 6 bases and 1 base respectively, with 13 bases between them. Germline CDR1 reads SGDLS; CDR2 reads YYNGEE. The CDR3, as DNA: TGTGCCAGCACCGGTTGGGACCGGAACACCGGGGAGCTGTTTTTT. It specifies CASTGWDRNTGELFF.

The chain combines TRBV3-1 with TRBJ1-1; possible D gene TRBD1, 5 bases. Germline lookup yields CDR1 LGHDT and CDR2 YNNKEL (reference sequence). V lost 4 bases to trimming and J lost 5 bases, with 8 bases between them. The CDR3 loop spans 12 amino acids. Written as DNA, the CDR3 is TGTGCCAGCAGCCCAGGGAAAACTGAAGCTTTCTTT. Translating it yields CASSPGKTEAFF.

This clonotype appeared many times. CDR3 loop: CASSSRDGYEQYF. CDR3 coding DNA: TGTGCCAGCAGTTCCCGGGACGGCTACGAGCAGTACTTC. J is TRBJ2-7 and V is TRBV7-9; either TRBD1 or TRBD2 may supply D (5 bases each). From germline, CDR1 is SEHNR and CDR2 FQNEAQ (reference sequence). V was pared by 6 bases and J by 3 bases, with 12 bases between. This CDR3 spans 13 amino acids.

In its sample, this clonotype was seen a few times. This rearrangement joins TRBV12-3 or TRBV12-4 to TRBJ1-1, with D perhaps matching TRBD1 (5 bases). Trimming shortened V by 5 bases and J by 11 bases, and 15 bases separated the two germline ends. The CDR3 consists of 12 residues. The CDR3 is CASSRRGSRAFF. Here the CDR3 DNA reads TGTGCCAGCAGTCGAAGGGGCTCGCGGGCTTTCTTT.

This clonotype was seen a few times. This chain links TRBV5-1 with TRBJ2-1, with D uncertain. The CDR3 extends over 15 amino acids. Germline assignment: CDR1 SGHRS and CDR2 YFSETQ. The V end was cut by 2 bases, the J end by 2 bases, with 11 bases between. The DNA for the CDR3 is TGCGCCAGCAGCTTCGGAGCCTTGACCTACAATGAGCAGTTCTTC. Its protein product is CASSFGALTYNEQFF. The variable domain in full, completed from reference TRBV5-1 and TRBJ2-1, reads KAGVTQTPRYLIKTRGQQVTLSCSPISGHRSVSWYQQTPGQGLQFLFEYFSETQRNKGNFPGRFSGRQFSNSRSEMNVSTLELGDSALYLCASSFGALTYNEQFFGPGTRLTVL.